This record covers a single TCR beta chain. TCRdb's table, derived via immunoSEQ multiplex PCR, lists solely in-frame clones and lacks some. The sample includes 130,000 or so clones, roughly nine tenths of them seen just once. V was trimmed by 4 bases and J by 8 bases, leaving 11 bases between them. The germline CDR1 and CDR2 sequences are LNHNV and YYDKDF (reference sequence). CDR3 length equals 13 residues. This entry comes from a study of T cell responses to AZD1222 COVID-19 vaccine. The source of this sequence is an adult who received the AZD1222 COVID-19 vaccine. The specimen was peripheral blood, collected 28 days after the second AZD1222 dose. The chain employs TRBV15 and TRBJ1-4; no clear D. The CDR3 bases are TGTGCCACCAGCAAAATGGGAGGCGAAAAACTGTTTTTT. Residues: CATSKMGGEKLFF. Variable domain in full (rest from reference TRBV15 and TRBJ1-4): DAMVIQNPRYQVTQFGKPVTLSCSQTLNHNVMYWYQQKSSQAPKLLFHYYDKDFNNEADTPDNFQSRRPNTSFCFLDIRSPGLGDTAMYLCATSKMGGEKLFFGSGTQLSVL.